Sequencing of this T cell receptor (beta chain) was carried out in a study of shared clonotypes between healthy human individuals. General study results and limits: Specimens sampled were limited to blood, with tissue repertoires likely differing.

This table comes from immunoSEQ multiplex PCR, and its TCRdb copy is limited to in-frame clones, with some not included. This repertoire shows fewer than 550,000 clones, about 79% found once; its top ten account for approximately 13%. Trimming took off 1 base at V and 4 bases at J, with 11 bases between the two ends. The CDR3 loop spans 15 amino acids. Germline loops: CDR1 SGHTA, CDR2 FQGNSA. A remark on this clone: What it recognizes is unknown.

For unsorted samples, genomic DNA was extracted from tens of millions of PBMCs. The V call is TRBV7-2, the J call TRBJ2-1; D call uncertain. Sequenced input: PBMCs. The TCR sequence derives from a woman aged 40 to 50 in good health. Some clones in this sample may be carry-over from other donors' samples. The CDR3 bases are TGTGCCAGCAGCTTAGGTCCCCTCGGGTACAATGAGCAGTTCTTC. Amino acid sequence: CASSLGPLGYNEQFF.